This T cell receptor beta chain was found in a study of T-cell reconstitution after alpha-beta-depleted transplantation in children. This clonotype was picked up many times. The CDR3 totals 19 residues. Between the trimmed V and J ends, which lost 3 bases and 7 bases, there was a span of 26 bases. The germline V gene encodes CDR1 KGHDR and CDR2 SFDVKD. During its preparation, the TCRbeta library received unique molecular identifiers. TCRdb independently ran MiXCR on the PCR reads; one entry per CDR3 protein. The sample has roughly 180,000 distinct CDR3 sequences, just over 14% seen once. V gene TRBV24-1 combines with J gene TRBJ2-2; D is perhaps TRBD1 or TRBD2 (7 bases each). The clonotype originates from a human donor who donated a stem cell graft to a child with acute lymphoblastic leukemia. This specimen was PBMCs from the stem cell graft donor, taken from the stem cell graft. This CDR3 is CATSDAGTANGLVFGELFF. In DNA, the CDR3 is TGTGCCACCAGTGATGCCGGGACAGCTAACGGACTAGTGTTCGGGGAGCTGTTTTTT.